This T cell receptor beta chain is drawn from a study of vaccination effects on CD4 cells after COVID-19. Study details: Post-vaccine sampling took place a median of 72 days after the second dose. Findings and limits, study-wide: Healthy vaccine recipients' vaccine-induced clones were almost all SARS-CoV-2 mono-reactive.

The CDR3 extends over 18 amino acids. Germline V CDR1 and CDR2: LNHDA, SQIVND (reference sequence). The V segment lost 0 bases and the J segment 0 bases; nucleotides outside the gene matches: 6. The ViraFEST assay expanded antigen-specific CD4+ T cells with viral peptide pools before sequencing. Isolation of CD4+ T cells took place after about ten days of culture. Of the BNT162b2 and mRNA-1273 vaccines, participants received two doses of one or the other. According to the study, vaccine recipients showed no prior SARS-CoV-2 infection and negative nucleocapsid antibodies. In this sample, this clone turned up a few times. Its target is not known. Sequenced by immunoSEQ multiplex PCR; TCRdb stores in-frame clones only, minus some. The profile shows about 24,000 clones, more than 65% of them singletons.

The sequences come from CD4+ T cells from PBMCs cultured with SARS-CoV-2 spike peptides, collected after COVID-19 vaccination. This rearrangement joins TRBV19 to TRBJ1-5, with 9 bases fitting TRBD1. This sequence originates from a human donor who received a COVID-19 vaccine. CDR3 amino acids: CASSIDRGTGRSNQPQHF. In nucleotides, the CDR3 is TGTGCCAGTAGTATAGATCGAGGGACAGGGCGTAGCAATCAGCCCCAGCATTTT.